The 23 T cell receptor beta chains below all came from one sample that was sequenced in a study of T-cell reconstitution after alpha-beta-depleted transplantation in children. For TCRbeta, the library was prepared with unique molecular identifiers. TCRdb passed the PCR reads through MiXCR, listing each CDR3 protein once. Here the sample spans 200,000 to 300,000 distinct CDR3 sequences, around 25% being singletons. The sequencing here drew on PBMCs, mostly from graft donor cells, taken 360 days after TCRalphabeta/CD19-depleted stem cell transplant. These receptors were collected from a female patient between 2 and 15 years old who had a stem cell transplant for congenital amegakaryocytic thrombocytopenia, so the T cells may come from the graft donor.

The chain recombines TRBV12-3 or TRBV12-4 with TRBJ2-3; a possible D gene is TRBD2 (6 bases). There are 13 residues in the CDR3. The germline V and J ends were trimmed by 5 bases and 3 bases, with 9 bases remaining between them. The DNA for the CDR3 is TGTGCCAGCAGTATCGGGACTACAGATACGCAGTATTTT. Translation: CASSIGTTDTQYF.

The chain combines TRBV6-1 with TRBJ2-5; 9 nucleotides align to TRBD1. CDR1 and CDR2 (germline): MNHNS, SASEGT. The V gene end was trimmed by 1 base and the J gene end by 6 bases; junction bases not matched to a gene: 6. The CDR3 is 15 residues long. The CDR3 protein is CASSEGTGVSKTQYF. The CDR3 coding sequence is TGTGCCAGCAGTGAAGGGACAGGGGTTTCCAAGACCCAGTACTTC.

The rearrangement links TRBV12-3 or TRBV12-4 to TRBJ1-1, with TRBD1 matching 7 bases. The CDR3 has 14 residues. Trimming at V came to 8 bases and at J to 5 bases, leaving 11 bases not matched to a gene. The CDR3 nucleotides are TGTGCCAGCGGGTATACAGGGGTGGATACTGAAGCTTTCTTT. Translating gives CASGYTGVDTEAFF.

The CDR3 bases are TGTGCCAGCAGTTTCTTAGGGGGCTATCCCTCCTACGAGCAGTACTTC. Translation: CASSFLGGYPSYEQYF. The gene calls are TRBV28 and TRBJ2-7; 7 bases fit TRBD1. The CDR3 runs 16 residues. CDR1 is MDHEN and CDR2 is SYDVKM in the germline V gene. The V gene end was trimmed by 3 bases and the J gene end by 0 bases; junction bases not matched to a gene: 8.

The rearrangement links TRBV27 to TRBJ2-5, with TRBD1 identical over 9 bases. The germline V gene encodes CDR1 MNHEY and CDR2 SMNVEV (reference sequence). The CDR3 spans 16 residues. V was pared by 5 bases and J by 1 base, with 8 bases of the junction left unmatched. The CDR3 DNA reads TGTGCCAGCAGTGCCATGGACAGGGGCCCCCAAGAGACCCAGTACTTC. It specifies CASSAMDRGPQETQYF.

This clonotype appeared a few times. The chain joins TRBV4-1 to TRBJ2-1; 8 bases align to TRBD2. The CDR3 is made up of 18 amino acids. V lost 1 base, J lost 8 bases, and 16 bases stayed unmatched. Germline V CDR1 and CDR2: MGHRA, YSYEKL. The chain's CDR3 is CASSQVWRTSRSYDEQFF. The CDR3, as DNA: TGCGCCAGCAGCCAAGTTTGGAGGACTAGCAGGTCTTACGATGAGCAGTTCTTC.

The chain joins TRBV20-1 to TRBJ2-3; either TRBD1 or TRBD2 may supply D (5 bases each). The V and J ends lost 3 bases and 0 bases respectively, with 7 bases between them. Germline CDR1 DFQATT, CDR2 SNEGSKA (reference sequence). The CDR3 extends over 13 amino acids. Here the CDR3 reads CSASGASTDTQYF. For the CDR3, the DNA is TGCAGTGCTAGCGGGGCTAGCACAGATACGCAGTATTTT.

This clonotype was detected a few times. The chain employs TRBV7-6 and TRBJ2-1; D possibly corresponds to TRBD1 (6 bases). V lost 5 bases, J lost 10 bases, and 18 bases lay in between. CDR1 and CDR2 from the germline V gene are SGHVS and FNYEAQ. The CDR3 is 14 residues long. The DNA of the CDR3 is TGTGCCAGCAGCAAGGGGGTAGATAGGCGCGAGCAGTTCTTC. Protein: CASSKGVDRREQFF. Complete variable domain (other parts from reference TRBV7-6 and TRBJ2-1): GAGVSQSPRYKVTKRGQDVALRCDPISGHVSLYWYRQALGQGPEFLTYFNYEAQQDKSGLPNDRFSAERPEGSISTLTIQRTEQRDSAMYRCASSKGVDRREQFFGPGTRLTVL.

This clonotype was detected a few times. The V and J genes are TRBV12-3 or TRBV12-4 and TRBJ2-7, with TRBD1 matching over 7 bases. The CDR3 extends over 19 amino acids. The ends lost 4 bases at V and 3 bases at J; junction bases unmatched: 21. The CDR3 sequence is CASSSRGWTGYPGLYEQYF. Here the CDR3 DNA reads TGTGCCAGCAGTTCAAGAGGGTGGACAGGCTATCCGGGCCTCTACGAGCAGTACTTC.

The chain uses TRBV15 and TRBJ2-7, with 9 bases that match TRBD2. This CDR3 region has 15 residues. V shed 6 bases, J shed 1 base, and the junction held 7 bases outside the gene matches. Germline CDR1 and CDR2: LNHNV and YYDKDF (reference sequence). CDR3 in amino acids: CATRPASGISYEQYF. Written as DNA, the CDR3 is TGTGCCACCAGGCCAGCTAGCGGGATTTCCTACGAGCAGTACTTC.

This clonotype was picked up a small number of times. The V call is TRBV20-1, the J call TRBJ2-1; no clear D gene. The CDR3 runs to 13 residues. Germline lookup yields CDR1 DFQATT and CDR2 SNEGSKA (reference sequence). V was clipped by 1 base and J by 6 bases, with 10 bases between them. CDR3 residues: CSARAPISNEQFF. The CDR3 bases are TGCAGTGCTAGAGCTCCCATAAGCAATGAGCAGTTCTTC.

This chain joins TRBV30 and TRBJ2-1; 11 bases agree with TRBD2. Germline CDR1 is GTSNPN and CDR2 is SVGIG (reference sequence). The CDR3 sequence is 13 residues long. Germline trimming cut 7 bases from V and 7 bases from J; bases unmatched to any gene: 6. This CDR3 reads CASSGRNGNEQFF. DNA for the CDR3: TGTGCCTCTAGCGGGAGGAATGGGAATGAGCAGTTCTTC.

There are many counts of this clonotype. The chain employs TRBV3-1 and TRBJ2-5; tentative D call: TRBD2 (6 bases). V lost 3 bases to trimming and J lost 5 bases, with 13 bases between them. The CDR3 extends over 14 amino acids. Germline loops: CDR1 LGHDT, CDR2 YNNKEL (reference sequence). CDR3 in DNA: TGTGCCAGCAGCCATTGGGGGGATATGGAGACCCAGTACTTC. Its translation: CASSHWGDMETQYF.

This clonotype was observed many times. The V call is TRBV20-1, the J call TRBJ2-3, with D hard to call. V was pared by 0 bases and J by 6 bases, with 13 bases between. The CDR3 sequence is 14 residues long. CDR1 is DFQATT, CDR2 SNEGSKA, per germline (reference sequence). Here the CDR3 reads CSARDTPIRDTQYF. Here the CDR3 DNA reads TGCAGTGCTAGAGACACTCCGATCCGGGATACGCAGTATTTT.

The gene calls are TRBV6-5 and TRBJ2-3; 8 bases agree with TRBD1. Looked up from germline, CDR1 is MNHEY and CDR2 is SVGAGI. The CDR3 covers 17 residues. The V gene end was trimmed by 2 bases and the J gene end by 1 base; junction bases not matched to a gene: 8. Here the CDR3 reads CASSYRRGQRGTDTQYF. The CDR3 nucleotides are TGTGCCAGCAGTTACCGCAGGGGGCAAAGAGGCACAGATACGCAGTATTTT.

V is TRBV20-1 and J is TRBJ1-4; 7 bases are shared with TRBD1. With 4 bases clipped from V and 2 bases from J, the junction kept 4 bases outside the gene matches. The germline V gene encodes CDR1 DFQATT and CDR2 SNEGSKA (reference sequence). This CDR3 has 14 residues. CDR3 residues: CSATDRETNEKLFF. DNA for the CDR3: TGCAGTGCTACCGACAGGGAGACTAATGAAAAACTGTTTTTT.

This chain's CDR3 is CAASKGLAIEETQYF. In DNA, the CDR3 is TGTGCCGCCTCCAAGGGGCTAGCTATAGAAGAGACCCAGTACTTC. The chain couples TRBV10-3 to TRBJ2-5, with D tentatively TRBD1 or TRBD2 (5 bases each). With 11 bases removed from V and 3 bases from J, the gap between germline ends came to 22 bases. Germline V gene data show CDR1 as ENHRY and CDR2 as SYGVKD. The CDR3 extends over 15 amino acids.

This clonotype has more than one count but fewer than ten. The gene calls are TRBV4-1 and TRBJ2-5; 8 bases map to TRBD2. Losses at the gene ends were 8 bases for V and 7 bases for J; bases not matched to a gene: 24. Per the germline V gene, CDR1 is MGHRA and CDR2 is YSYEKL. The CDR3 sequence is 18 residues long. As DNA, the CDR3 is TGCGCCAGCCCCTGGTCTCCGTTAACGACTAGCGAGGGGGGGACCCAGTACTTC. Translation: CASPWSPLTTSEGGTQYF.

This clonotype occurred a few times. The rearrangement links TRBV6-1 to TRBJ2-1, with D perhaps assigned TRBD1 or TRBD2 (5 bases each). This CDR3 has 14 amino acids. Trimming stripped 6 bases from V and 4 bases from J, with 13 bases between. The V gene's germline CDR1 is MNHNS and CDR2 SASEGT. The CDR3 sequence is CASSRGGKYNEQFF. The CDR3 DNA is TGTGCCAGCAGCCGGGGCGGAAAATACAATGAGCAGTTCTTC.

This chain uses TRBV5-1 with TRBJ1-2; tentatively, D is TRBD1 (6 bases). The CDR3 contains 14 residues. Trimming took 4 bases from V and 4 from J, leaving 14 bases between them. Germline V gene sequence: CDR1 SGHRS, CDR2 YFSETQ. The CDR3 nucleotides read TGCGCCAGCAGCCCCCCCGGACAGCGCTATGGCTACACCTTC. Amino acids: CASSPPGQRYGYTF.

This clonotype was seen a handful of times. The chain joins TRBV5-1 to TRBJ1-1; D unresolved. CDR1 is SGHRS and CDR2 is YFSETQ in the germline V gene. Trimming stripped 0 bases from V and 8 bases from J, with 14 bases between. The CDR3 extends over 14 amino acids. CDR3 residues: CASSLGTLKIEAFF. The CDR3 bases are TGCGCCAGCAGCTTGGGTACCCTAAAGATCGAAGCTTTCTTT.

This clonotype was observed a handful of times. This sequence joins TRBV20-1 and TRBJ2-5, with 13 nucleotides matching TRBD2. The V and J ends lost 3 bases and 6 bases, in that order; junction bases with no gene match: 10. This CDR3 has 16 residues. Germline CDR1 and CDR2: DFQATT and SNEGSKA (reference sequence). CDR3 coding DNA: TGCAGTGCTAGTCAGATTCGGACTAGCGGGAGCCAGACCCAGTACTTC. It is translated as CSASQIRTSGSQTQYF.

The chain joins TRBV28 to TRBJ2-1, with D possibly matching TRBD1 (5 bases). V dropped 2 bases and J dropped 4 bases, with 12 bases sitting between them. Germline lookup yields CDR1 MDHEN and CDR2 SYDVKM. This CDR3 has 15 amino acids. The CDR3 loop reads CASSLLWGRYNEQFF. The CDR3 DNA reads as TGTGCCAGCAGTTTACTCTGGGGCCGGTACAATGAGCAGTTCTTC.